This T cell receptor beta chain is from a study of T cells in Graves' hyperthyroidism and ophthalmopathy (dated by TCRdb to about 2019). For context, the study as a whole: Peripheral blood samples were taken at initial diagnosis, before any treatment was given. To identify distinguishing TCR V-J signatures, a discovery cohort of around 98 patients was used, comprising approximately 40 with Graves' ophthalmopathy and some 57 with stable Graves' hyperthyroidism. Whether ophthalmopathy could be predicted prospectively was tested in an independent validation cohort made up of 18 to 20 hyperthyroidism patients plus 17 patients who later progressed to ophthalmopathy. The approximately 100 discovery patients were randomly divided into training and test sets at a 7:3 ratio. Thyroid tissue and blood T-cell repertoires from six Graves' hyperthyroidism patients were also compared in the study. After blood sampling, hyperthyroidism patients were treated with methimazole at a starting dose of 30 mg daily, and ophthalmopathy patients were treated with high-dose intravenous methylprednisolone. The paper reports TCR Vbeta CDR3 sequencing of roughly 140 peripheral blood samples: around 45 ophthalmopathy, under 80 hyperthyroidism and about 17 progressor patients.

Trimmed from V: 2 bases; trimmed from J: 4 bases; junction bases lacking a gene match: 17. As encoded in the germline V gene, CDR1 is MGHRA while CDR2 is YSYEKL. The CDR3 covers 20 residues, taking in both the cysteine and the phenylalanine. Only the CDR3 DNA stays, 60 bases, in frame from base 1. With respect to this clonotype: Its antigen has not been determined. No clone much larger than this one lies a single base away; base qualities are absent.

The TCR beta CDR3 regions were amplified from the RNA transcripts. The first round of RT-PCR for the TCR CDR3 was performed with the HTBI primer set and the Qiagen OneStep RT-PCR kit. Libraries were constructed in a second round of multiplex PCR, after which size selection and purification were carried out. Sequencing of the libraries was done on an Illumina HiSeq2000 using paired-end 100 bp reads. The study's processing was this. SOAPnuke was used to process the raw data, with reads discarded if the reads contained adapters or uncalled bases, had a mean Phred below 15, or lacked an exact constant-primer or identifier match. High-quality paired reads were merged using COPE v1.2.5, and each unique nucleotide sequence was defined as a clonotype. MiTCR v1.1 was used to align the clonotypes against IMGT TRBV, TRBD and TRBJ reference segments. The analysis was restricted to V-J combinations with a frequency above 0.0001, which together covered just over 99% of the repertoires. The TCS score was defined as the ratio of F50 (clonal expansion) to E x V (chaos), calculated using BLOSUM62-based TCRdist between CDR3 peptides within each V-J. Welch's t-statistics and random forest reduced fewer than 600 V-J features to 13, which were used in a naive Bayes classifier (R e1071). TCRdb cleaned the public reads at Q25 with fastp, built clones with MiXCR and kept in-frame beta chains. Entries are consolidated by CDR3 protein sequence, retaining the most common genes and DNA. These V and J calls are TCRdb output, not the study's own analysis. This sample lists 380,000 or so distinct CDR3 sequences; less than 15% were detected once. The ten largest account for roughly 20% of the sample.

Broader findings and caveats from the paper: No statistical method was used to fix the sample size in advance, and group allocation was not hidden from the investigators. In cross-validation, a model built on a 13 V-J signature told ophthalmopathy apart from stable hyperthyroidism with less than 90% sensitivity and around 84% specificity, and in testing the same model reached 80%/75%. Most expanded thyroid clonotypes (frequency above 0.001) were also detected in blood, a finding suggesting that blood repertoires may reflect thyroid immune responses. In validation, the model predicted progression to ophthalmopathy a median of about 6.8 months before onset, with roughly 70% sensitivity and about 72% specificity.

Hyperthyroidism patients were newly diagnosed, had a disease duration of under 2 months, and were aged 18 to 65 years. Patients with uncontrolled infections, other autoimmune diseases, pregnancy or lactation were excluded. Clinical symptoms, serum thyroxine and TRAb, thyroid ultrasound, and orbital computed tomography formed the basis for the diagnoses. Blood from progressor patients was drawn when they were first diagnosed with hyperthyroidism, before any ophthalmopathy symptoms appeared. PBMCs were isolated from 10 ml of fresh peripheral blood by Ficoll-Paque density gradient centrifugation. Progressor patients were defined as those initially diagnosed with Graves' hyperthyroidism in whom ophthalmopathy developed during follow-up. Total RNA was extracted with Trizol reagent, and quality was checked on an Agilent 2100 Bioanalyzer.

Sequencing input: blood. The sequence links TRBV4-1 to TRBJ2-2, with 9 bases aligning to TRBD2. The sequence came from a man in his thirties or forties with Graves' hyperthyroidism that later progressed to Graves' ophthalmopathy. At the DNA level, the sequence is TGCGCCAGCAGCCAAAAATTTTCAACGCGGGGGGGCCCGGGCACCGGGGAGCTGTTTTTT. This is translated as CASSQKFSTRGGPGTGELFF.